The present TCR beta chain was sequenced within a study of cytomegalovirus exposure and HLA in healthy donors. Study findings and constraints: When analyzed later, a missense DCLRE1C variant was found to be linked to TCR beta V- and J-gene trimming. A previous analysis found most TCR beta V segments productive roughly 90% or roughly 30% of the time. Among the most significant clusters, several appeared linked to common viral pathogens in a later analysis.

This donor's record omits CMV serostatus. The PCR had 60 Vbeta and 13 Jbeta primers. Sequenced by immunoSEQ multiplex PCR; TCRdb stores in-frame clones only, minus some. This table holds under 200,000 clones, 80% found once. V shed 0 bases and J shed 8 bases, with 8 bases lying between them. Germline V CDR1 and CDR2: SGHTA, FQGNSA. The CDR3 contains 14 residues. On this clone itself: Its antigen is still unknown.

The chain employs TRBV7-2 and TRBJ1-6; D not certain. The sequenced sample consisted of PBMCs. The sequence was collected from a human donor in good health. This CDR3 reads CASSLAAGDSPLHF. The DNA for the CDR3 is TGTGCCAGCAGCTTAGCGGCGGGAGATTCACCCCTCCACTTT.